Given below is one T cell receptor beta chain in context. TCRdb's copy holds only in-frame clones and misses some; the assay was immunoSEQ multiplex PCR. The sample includes around 57,000 clones, 80% to 90% of them seen just once. The data were obtained in a study of T cell changes during pregnancy in multiple sclerosis. Between the trimmed V and J ends, which lost 0 bases and 5 bases, there was a span of 14 bases. CDR3 length: 16 residues. Germline assignment: CDR1 ENHRY and CDR2 SYGVKD. This clonotype originated in a female donor with multiple sclerosis, enrolled in a pregnancy study. The chain combines TRBV10-3 with TRBJ2-1, with D tentatively TRBD1 (5 bases). Specimen: peripheral blood, collected in the first trimester of pregnancy. CDR3 protein: CAISESIGHPNNEQFF. CDR3 DNA: TGTGCCATCAGTGAGTCTATAGGACACCCGAACAATGAGCAGTTCTTC.